This T cell receptor (beta chain) comes out of a study of OX40 agonist ivuxolimab in advanced cancers. A note on this clone: Antigen: not known.

TCRdb's copy holds only in-frame clones and misses some; the assay was immunoSEQ multiplex PCR. The sample contains around 44,000 clones, 80% of which appear only once. V lost 2 bases, J lost 1 base, and 9 bases lay in between. The length of the CDR3 is 15 residues. Germline-derived CDR1 and CDR2 are SEHNR and FQNEAQ (reference sequence). Points from the study as a whole: Partial responders at 0.1-3.0 mg/kg showed near-lowest clonal expansion.

The genes are TRBV7-9 and TRBJ2-4; perhaps TRBD2 as D (5 bases). The sample was CD4+ or CD8+ T cells sorted from blood, taken in a trial of the OX40 agonist ivuxolimab. This receptor was obtained from an adult with an advanced solid tumor such as melanoma, head and neck, liver or kidney cancer. The CDR3 here is CASSLSSGAKNIQYF. CDR3 DNA sequence: TGTGCCAGCAGCTTAAGTTCGGGGGCCAAAAACATTCAGTACTTC. The full variable domain, with the rest looked up from reference TRBV7-9 and TRBJ2-4, is DTGVSQNPRHKITKRGQNVTFRCDPISEHNRLYWYRQTLGQGPEFLTYFQNEAQLEKSRLLSDRFSAERPKGSFSTLEIQRTEQGDSAMYLCASSLSSGAKNIQYFGAGTRLSVL.